This note documents a single T cell receptor (beta chain) sequence. The data were taken from a study of blood T cell repertoires in COVID-19. Study as a whole: Whether acute or convalescent, the COVID-19 samples came from the United States, Italy and Spain. Sources were T cells, B-cell-depleted T cells, or PBMCs; the material itself was cDNA or gDNA.

Repertoires were generated with immunoSEQ multiplex PCR, while TCRdb's copy carries only in-frame clones and drops some. Found here are 150,000 to 200,000 clones, 76% of them singletons; the top ten hold roughly a sixth. This sequence originates from a woman aged 50 to 60 with acute COVID-19. Source material: PBMCs or T cells enriched from blood (not recorded which).

The CDR3 loop is CATQKTGETYGYTF. The CDR3 DNA follows: TGTGCCACCCAAAAGACAGGGGAAACCTATGGCTACACCTTC. The J gene is TRBJ1-2, the V gene TRBV25-1, with TRBD1 identical over 8 bases. Germline V CDR1 and CDR2: MGHDK, SYGVNS. The CDR3 covers 14 residues. V was pared by 10 bases and J by 4 bases, with 11 bases of the junction left unmatched.